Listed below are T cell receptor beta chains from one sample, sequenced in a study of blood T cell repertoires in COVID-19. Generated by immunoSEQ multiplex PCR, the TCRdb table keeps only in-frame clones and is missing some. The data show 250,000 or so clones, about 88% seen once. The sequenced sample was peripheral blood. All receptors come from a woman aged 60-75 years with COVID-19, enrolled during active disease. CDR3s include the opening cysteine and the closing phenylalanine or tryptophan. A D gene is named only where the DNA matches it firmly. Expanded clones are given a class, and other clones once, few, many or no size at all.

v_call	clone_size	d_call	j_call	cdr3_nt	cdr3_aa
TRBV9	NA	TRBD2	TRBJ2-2	TGTGCCAGCAGCGCCCCCGCGGGAGGGCCGAACACCGGGGAGCTGTTTTTT	CASSAPAGGPNTGELFF
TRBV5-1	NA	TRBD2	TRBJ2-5	TGCGCCAGCAGCTTGACGGTAGCGGGCAACCAAGAGACCCAGTACTTC	CASSLTVAGNQETQYF
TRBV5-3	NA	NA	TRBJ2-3	TGTGCCGTCCCGGAGTTCACAGATACGCAGTATTTT	CAVPEFTDTQYF
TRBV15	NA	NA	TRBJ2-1	TGTGCCACCAGCAGAGCTTCCCCTAGCTCCGGCGGCAATGAGCAGTTCTTC	CATSRASPSSGGNEQFF
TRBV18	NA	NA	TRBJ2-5	TGTGCCAGCCGGGGGACGTCCACTCTTTTCGGCGGTGAGACCCAGTACTTC	CASRGTSTLFGGETQYF
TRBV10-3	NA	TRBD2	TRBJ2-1	TGTGCCATCAGTGAGTACGGACTAGCGGGAGCATATGCCAATGAGCAGTTCTTC	CAISEYGLAGAYANEQFF
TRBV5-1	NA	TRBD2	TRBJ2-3	TGCGCCAGCAGCTTGACTAGCGGAAGCACAGATACGCAGTATTTT	CASSLTSGSTDTQYF
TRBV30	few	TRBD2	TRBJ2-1	TGTGCCTGGAGGGAAGCGGGGGCCCTGGGTGAGCAGTTCTTC	CAWREAGALGEQFF
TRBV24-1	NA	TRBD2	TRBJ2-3	TGTGCCACCAGTGACTCTAACCTAGCGGAAAGCACAGATACGCAGTATTTT	CATSDSNLAESTDTQYF
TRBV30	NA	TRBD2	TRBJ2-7	TGTGCCTGGAGTCGGGGGGGACACGAGCAGTACTTC	CAWSRGGHEQYF
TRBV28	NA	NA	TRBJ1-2	TGTGCCAGCAGTCAAACTAGGGGGAACTATGGCTACACCTTC	CASSQTRGNYGYTF
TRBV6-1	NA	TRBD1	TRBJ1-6	TGTGCCAGCACGAACCAACAGGGGTCGTATTCACCCCTCCACTTT	CASTNQQGSYSPLHF
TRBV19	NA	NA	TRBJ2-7	TGTGCCAGCGCCACAGGGCGCTCCTACGAGCAGTACTTC	CASATGRSYEQYF
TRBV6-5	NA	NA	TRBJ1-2	TGTGCCAGCAACTTCCAATATGGCTACACCTTC	CASNFQYGYTF
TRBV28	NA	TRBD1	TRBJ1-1	TGTGCCAGCAGATTTAGGGCCTCTCAGGGGGCGAACACTGAAGCTTTCTTT	CASRFRASQGANTEAFF
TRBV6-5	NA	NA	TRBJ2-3	TGTGCCAGCAAGACCTCCGGGACTCCAAATACGCAGTATTTT	CASKTSGTPNTQYF
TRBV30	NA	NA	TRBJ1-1	TGTGCCTGGAGTTCCACAGCAATGAACACTGAAGCTTTCTTT	CAWSSTAMNTEAFF
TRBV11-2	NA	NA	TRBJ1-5	TGTGCCAGCAGCTCGTCGGAGGCCGGGGCCCAGCATTTT	CASSSSEAGAQHF
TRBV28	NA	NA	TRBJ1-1	TGTGCCAGCAGTTTACAAGGACAGCCGAACACTGAAGCTTTCTTT	CASSLQGQPNTEAFF
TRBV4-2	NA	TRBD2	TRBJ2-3	TGTGCCAGCAGCCAAGGCCGCCTAGCGGGGCCGGAGGATACGCAGTATTTT	CASSQGRLAGPEDTQYF
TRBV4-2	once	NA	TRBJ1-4	TGTGCCAGCAGCCCGCAGTGGCGCGGGGCTAATGAAAAACTGTTTTTT	CASSPQWRGANEKLFF
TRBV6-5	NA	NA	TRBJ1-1	TGTGCCAGCAGATCGGGATCTCACCTGAACACTGAAGCTTTCTTT	CASRSGSHLNTEAFF
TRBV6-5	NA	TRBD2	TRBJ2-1	TGTGCCAGCACCAGCGGGGCGGTAAATGAGCAGTTCTTC	CASTSGAVNEQFF
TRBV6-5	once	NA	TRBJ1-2	TGTGCCACCTGGACATCGGGCTACACCTTC	CATWTSGYTF
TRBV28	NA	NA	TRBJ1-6	TGTGCCAGCAGACCTAGGGACGGGAGGACCGGATTATCACCCCTCCACTTT	CASRPRDGRTGLSPLHF
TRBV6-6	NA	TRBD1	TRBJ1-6	TGTGCCAGTAAAACCAGACAGGGGGATTCACCCCTCCACTTT	CASKTRQGDSPLHF
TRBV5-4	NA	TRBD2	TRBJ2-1	TGTGCCAGCAGCTTCCCGCTAGCGGGAGCGTCCAAGGATGAGCAGTTCTTC	CASSFPLAGASKDEQFF
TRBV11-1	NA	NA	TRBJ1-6	TGTGCCAGCAGCTCTGATAATTCACCCCTCCACTTT	CASSSDNSPLHF
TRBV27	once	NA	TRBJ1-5	TGTGCCAGCAGTCTTGACAGGACTCCCGATCGGCCCCAGCATTTT	CASSLDRTPDRPQHF
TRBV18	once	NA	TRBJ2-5	TGTGCCAGCTCACCGGTTAAGGGGGAGACCCAGTACTTC	CASSPVKGETQYF
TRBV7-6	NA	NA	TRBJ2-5	TGTGCCAGCAGCATGCAGGGAATACAAGAGACCCAGTACTTC	CASSMQGIQETQYF
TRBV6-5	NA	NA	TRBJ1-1	TGTGCCAGCAGAATAACGGGGAACACTGAAGCTTTCTTT	CASRITGNTEAFF
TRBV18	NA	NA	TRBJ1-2	TGTGCCAGCTCACCTGGGACAAGCTATGGCTACACCTTC	CASSPGTSYGYTF
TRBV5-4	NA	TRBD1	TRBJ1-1	TGTGCCAGCAGCTTACAGGGGTGGGGGACTGAAGCTTTCTTT	CASSLQGWGTEAFF
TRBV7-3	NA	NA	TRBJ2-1	TGTGCCAGCAGTAAAGGCGGGAACGACAATGAGCAGTTCTTC	CASSKGGNDNEQFF
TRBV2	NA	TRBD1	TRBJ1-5	TGTGCCAGCAGATATGACAGGGCCGATAATAGCAATCAGCCCCAGCATTTT	CASRYDRADNSNQPQHF
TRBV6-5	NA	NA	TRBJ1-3	TGTGCCAGCAGGGCAACTGGAAACACCATATATTTT	CASRATGNTIYF
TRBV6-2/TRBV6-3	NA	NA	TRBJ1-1	TGTGCCAGCAGTTCGACCACAGGGACCATGAACACTGAAGCTTTCTTT	CASSSTTGTMNTEAFF
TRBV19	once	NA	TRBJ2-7	TGTGCCAGTAGCTCTCCCCCCTACGAGCAGTACTTC	CASSSPPYEQYF
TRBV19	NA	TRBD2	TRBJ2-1	TGTGCCAGTAGTAAAGGTAGGACTAGCGGGAGGACCTCCTACAATGAGCAGTTCTTC	CASSKGRTSGRTSYNEQFF